This T cell receptor (beta chain) was found in a study of cytomegalovirus exposure and HLA in healthy donors. Primers for the PCR totalled 60 Vbeta and 13 Jbeta. Profiled with immunoSEQ multiplex PCR; TCRdb holds only in-frame clones, not every one. The repertoire holds about 180,000 clones, 70% to 80% seen once, with approximately 2.5% in the top ten. Everyone who donated was a healthy bone marrow donor. This CDR3 has 13 amino acids. Germline CDR1 is SNHLY and CDR2 is FYNNEI. Trimming took off 5 bases at V and 4 bases at J, with 8 bases between the two ends. The sequencing sample was made of PBMCs. This TCR came from a man aged 55 to 70 in good health and CMV-seronegative. This chain links TRBV2 with TRBJ2-2; weak D call: TRBD2 (6 bases). CDR3 sequence reads: CASSRDSTGELFF. Written as DNA, the CDR3 is TGTGCCAGCAGTAGGGACTCCACCGGGGAGCTGTTTTTT.